What follows are 21 T cell receptor beta chains derived from one specimen sequenced in a study of blood T cell repertoires in COVID-19. Using immunoSEQ multiplex PCR, the repertoire was profiled, and TCRdb retains in-frame clones only, with some absent. The table includes some 200,000 clones, about nine tenths detected once. Material: peripheral blood. These receptors all stem from a man aged 80 or over with acute or convalescent COVID-19.

CDR3: CASRTGRNEKLFF. In DNA, the CDR3 is TGTGCCAGTAGGACAGGGCGCAATGAAAAACTGTTTTTT. J is TRBJ1-4 and V is TRBV19, with TRBD1 matching 7 bases. Germline trimming cut 6 bases from V and 5 bases from J; bases unmatched to any gene: 3. The germline V gene has CDR1 LNHDA and CDR2 SQIVND (reference sequence). The CDR3 is made up of 13 amino acids.

The chain employs TRBV9 and TRBJ1-3; D is unclear. CDR1 is SGDLS, CDR2 YYNGEE, per germline. V lost 2 bases, J lost 2 bases, and 8 bases lay in between. CDR3 length: 14 amino acids. The CDR3, as DNA: TGTGCCAGCAGCGTCTCCACACCTGGAAACACCATATATTTT. Encoded protein: CASSVSTPGNTIYF.

This CDR3 is CASSFYRTNEKLFF. CDR3 nucleotide sequence: TGTGCCAGCAGCTTTTACAGAACTAATGAAAAACTGTTTTTT. The gene calls are TRBV11-3 and TRBJ1-4; no definite D call. This CDR3 has 14 amino acids. Germline V gives CDR1 SGHNT, CDR2 YENEEA. The V end was cut by 3 bases, the J end by 1 base, with 6 bases between.

In this sample, this clone turned up once. The chain links TRBV7-2 to TRBJ2-7, with 9 bases lining up with TRBD2. With V trimmed by 1 base and J by 7 bases, 5 bases remained unmatched. CDR1 and CDR2 (germline): SGHTA, FQGNSA. The CDR3 is 14 amino acids. The CDR3 reads CASSLGGRGEEQYF. CDR3 DNA sequence: TGTGCCAGCAGCTTAGGCGGGAGGGGGGAGGAGCAGTACTTC.

The chain uses TRBV15 and TRBJ2-1; D is perhaps TRBD2 (5 bases). Per the germline V gene, CDR1 is LNHNV and CDR2 is YYDKDF (reference sequence). V shed 1 base and J shed 11 bases, with 21 bases lying between them. This CDR3 contains 16 residues. The DNA of the CDR3 is TGTGCCACCAGCAGAGCCCCCTCGGACTTGAGGGTGAAGCAGTTCTTC. Protein sequence: CATSRAPSDLRVKQFF.

The rearrangement uses TRBV5-1 and TRBJ2-1; TRBD2 agrees at 11 bases. V shed 3 bases and J 5 bases; nucleotides not matched to a gene: 4. The CDR3 runs to 15 residues. Germline CDR1 reads SGHRS; CDR2 reads YFSETQ. CDR3 coding DNA: TGCGCCAGCAGCTCCACTAGCGGGGGAAACAATGAGCAGTTCTTC. It yields the protein CASSSTSGGNNEQFF.

This rearrangement joins TRBV5-1 to TRBJ2-1; 9 bases are shared with TRBD2. Germline V gene sequence: CDR1 SGHRS, CDR2 YFSETQ. J gave up 5 bases and V 5 bases, and 5 bases lay outside the gene matches. The CDR3 sequence is 14 residues long. The CDR3 coding sequence is TGCGCCAGCAGTAGCGGGAGCGGGCACAATGAGCAGTTCTTC. It yields the protein CASSSGSGHNEQFF.

The chain joins TRBV11-2 to TRBJ2-2, with D possibly TRBD1 on 6 matching bases. V was shortened by 2 bases and J by 5 bases, with 15 bases between the two germline ends. The CDR3 runs 16 residues. Germline CDR1 and CDR2: SGHAT and FQNNGV. CDR3 DNA: TGTGCCAGCAGCTTACAAGCAGGGGCAAGGACCGGGGAGCTGTTTTTT. It encodes CASSLQAGARTGELFF.

The rearrangement uses TRBV7-9 and TRBJ1-1, with D possibly TRBD1 on 6 matching bases. Germline V gives CDR1 SEHNR, CDR2 FQNEAQ (reference sequence). The CDR3 loop spans 14 amino acids. Trimming removed 6 bases at V and 4 bases at J, with 15 bases between. The CDR3 DNA follows: TGTGCCAGCAGGCAAACAGGGACCACCACTGAAGCTTTCTTT. Amino acid sequence: CASRQTGTTTEAFF. The variable domain in full, completed from reference TRBV7-9 and TRBJ1-1, reads DTGVSQNPRHKITKRGQNVTFRCDPISEHNRLYWYRQTLGQGPEFLTYFQNEAQLEKSRLLSDRFSAERPKGSFSTLEIQRTEQGDSAMYLCASRQTGTTTEAFFGQGTRLTVV.

CDR3 in DNA: TGTGCCAGCAGCTTACATGGGACAGGGCTTTCACCCCTCCACTTT. It codes for CASSLHGTGLSPLHF. The chain joins TRBV7-3 to TRBJ1-6; TRBD1 aligns across 9 bases. CDR1 SGHTA and CDR2 FQGTGA come from the germline V gene. J was trimmed by 9 bases and V by 2 bases; bases with no gene match: 5. CDR3 length equals 15 residues.

V usage is TRBV5-1 and J usage is TRBJ2-1, with 8 bases fitting TRBD2. The CDR3 is made up of 16 amino acids. Germline V gene sequence: CDR1 SGHRS, CDR2 YFSETQ. Trimming took 2 bases from V and 4 from J; bases not matched to a gene: 8. The DNA for the CDR3 is TGCGCCAGCAGCTTCCGAGCGGGAGAGGGTTACAATGAGCAGTTCTTC. It encodes CASSFRAGEGYNEQFF.

CDR3 region: CASSVLQGPDTDTQYF. The CDR3 region has the DNA TGCGCCAGCAGTGTTCTACAGGGGCCCGACACAGATACGCAGTATTTT. J is TRBJ2-3 and V is TRBV10-1, with 7 bases that match TRBD1. The CDR3 consists of 16 residues. V shed 4 bases and J 2 bases; nucleotides not matched to a gene: 9. In germline, CDR1 is WNHNN, CDR2 SYGVQD (reference sequence).

A single count supports this clone. The chain combines TRBV5-1 with TRBJ2-7; the match to TRBD1 covers 8 bases. With V trimmed by 2 bases and J by 4 bases, 8 bases remained unmatched. The CDR3 totals 15 residues. Germline assignment: CDR1 SGHRS and CDR2 YFSETQ. CDR3 coding DNA: TGCGCCAGCAGCTTAGGACAGGGCGGGCTTTACGAGCAGTACTTC. Translation: CASSLGQGGLYEQYF.

This chain joins TRBV11-2 and TRBJ2-2; D not certain. Trimming stripped 4 bases from V and 2 bases from J, with 5 bases between. CDR3 length equals 13 residues. Germline values: CDR1 SGHAT, CDR2 FQNNGV. This CDR3 reads CASSSLNTGELFF. DNA of the CDR3: TGTGCCAGCAGCTCCCTCAACACCGGGGAGCTGTTTTTT.

The rearrangement joins TRBV7-2 to TRBJ1-5; 12 bases agree with TRBD1. V shed 6 bases, J shed 6 bases, and the junction held 3 bases outside the gene matches. The CDR3 is 14 amino acids. From germline, CDR1 is SGHTA and CDR2 FQGNSA. The CDR3 sequence: CASSTGQGAQPQHF. CDR3 coding DNA: TGTGCCAGCAGTACGGGACAGGGGGCTCAGCCCCAGCATTTT.

On this clone itself: At one end, the junction sequence differs from germline, possibly due to a read error. The rearrangement joins TRBV5-5 to TRBJ1-3, with D possibly TRBD1 on 6 matching bases. The CDR3 spans 13 residues. Germline CDR1 is SGHKS and CDR2 is YYEKEE (reference sequence). CDR3 residues: CASSLGAGNTIYF. The CDR3, as DNA: TGTGCCAGCAGTTTGGGGGCAGGAAACACCATATATTTT.

As to this clone: In the same sample, other DNA sequences code for this CDR3. The chain combines TRBV19 with TRBJ2-1, with 8 bases lining up with TRBD2. This CDR3 contains 16 residues. Germline lookup yields CDR1 LNHDA and CDR2 SQIVND (reference sequence). The V and J ends lost 3 bases and 1 base, in that order; junction bases with no gene match: 5. The CDR3 loop reads CASSIEGGRSYNEQFF. The CDR3 DNA reads as TGTGCCAGTAGTATTGAGGGCGGGAGGTCCTACAATGAGCAGTTCTTC.

This clone was detected a few times. The V call is TRBV12-3 or TRBV12-4, the J call TRBJ2-1; TRBD1 is a possible D gene (6 bases). V gave up 8 bases and J gave up 9 bases, with 17 bases separating them. The CDR3 is made up of 13 amino acids. CDR3 in amino acids: CASCRGTRTEQFF. The CDR3 nucleotides are TGTGCCAGCTGTAGGGGGACGCGGACTGAGCAGTTCTTC.

The chain has TRBV27 and TRBJ1-2; a weak D match, TRBD1 (5 bases). Trimming left V 5 bases short and J 7 bases short, with 20 bases between. Germline CDR1 reads MNHEY; CDR2 reads SMNVEV (reference sequence). The CDR3 runs 15 residues. This CDR3 is CASSTLSGGGSGYTF. The CDR3 DNA is TGTGCCAGCAGTACCCTATCTGGCGGGGGAAGTGGCTACACCTTC.

The V and J genes are TRBV6-2 or TRBV6-3 and TRBJ2-7; TRBD2 agrees at 8 bases. V was pared by 2 bases and J by 3 bases, with 9 bases of the junction left unmatched. CDR1 and CDR2 (germline): MNHEY, SVGEGT. The CDR3 sequence is 16 residues long. The CDR3 region is CASSYKISGSGYEQYV. CDR3 in DNA: TGTGCCAGCAGTTACAAAATCAGCGGGAGTGGCTACGAGCAGTACGTC.

With regard to this clone: Other DNA sequences from this sample encode an identical CDR3 as well. The V gene is TRBV12-5, the J gene TRBJ2-3, with 9 bases lining up with TRBD1. CDR1 LGHNT and CDR2 FRNRAP come from the germline V gene. Trimming cost V 5 bases and J 2 bases; bases outside gene matches: 5. The CDR3 has 15 amino acids. This CDR3 reads CASGPRTGATDTQYF. The CDR3 coding sequence is TGTGCTAGTGGTCCCCGGACAGGGGCCACAGATACGCAGTATTTT.